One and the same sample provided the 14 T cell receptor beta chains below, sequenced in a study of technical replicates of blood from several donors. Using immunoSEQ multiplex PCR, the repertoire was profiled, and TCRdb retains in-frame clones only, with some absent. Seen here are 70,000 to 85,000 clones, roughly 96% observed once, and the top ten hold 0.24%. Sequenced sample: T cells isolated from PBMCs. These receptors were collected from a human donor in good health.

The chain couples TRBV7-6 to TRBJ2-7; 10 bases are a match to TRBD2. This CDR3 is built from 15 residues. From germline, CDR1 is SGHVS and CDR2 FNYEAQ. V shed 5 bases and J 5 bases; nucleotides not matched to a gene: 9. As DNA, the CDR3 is TGTGCCAGCAGCCCGATGGGGACTAGCGCCCACGAGCAGTACTTC. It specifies CASSPMGTSAHEQYF.

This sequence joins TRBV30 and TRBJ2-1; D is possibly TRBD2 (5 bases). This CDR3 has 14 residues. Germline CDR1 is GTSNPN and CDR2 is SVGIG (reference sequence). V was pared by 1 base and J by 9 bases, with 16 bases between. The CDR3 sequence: CAWSGFTSSSEQFF. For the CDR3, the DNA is TGTGCCTGGAGTGGATTTACTAGTTCTAGTGAGCAGTTCTTC.

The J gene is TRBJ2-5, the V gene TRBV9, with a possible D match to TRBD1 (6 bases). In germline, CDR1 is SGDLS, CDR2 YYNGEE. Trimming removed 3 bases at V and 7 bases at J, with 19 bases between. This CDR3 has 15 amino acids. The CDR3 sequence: CASSASDRGLRTQYF. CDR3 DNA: TGTGCCAGCAGCGCCTCGGACAGAGGCCTCAGGACCCAGTACTTC.

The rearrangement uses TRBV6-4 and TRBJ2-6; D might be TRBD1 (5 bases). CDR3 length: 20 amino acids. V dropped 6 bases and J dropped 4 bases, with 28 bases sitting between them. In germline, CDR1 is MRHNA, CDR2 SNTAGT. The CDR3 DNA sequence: TGTGCCAGCAGGGAAAAGGACCCCGAGACACTGGGGCTCGGGGCCAACGTCCTGACTTTC. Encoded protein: CASREKDPETLGLGANVLTF.

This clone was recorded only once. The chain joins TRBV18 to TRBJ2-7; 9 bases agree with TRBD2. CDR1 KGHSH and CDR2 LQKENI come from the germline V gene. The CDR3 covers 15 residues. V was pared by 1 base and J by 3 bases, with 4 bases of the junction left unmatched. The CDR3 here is CASSPRGTSSYEQYF. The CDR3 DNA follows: TGTGCCAGCTCACCACGCGGGACTAGCAGCTACGAGCAGTACTTC.

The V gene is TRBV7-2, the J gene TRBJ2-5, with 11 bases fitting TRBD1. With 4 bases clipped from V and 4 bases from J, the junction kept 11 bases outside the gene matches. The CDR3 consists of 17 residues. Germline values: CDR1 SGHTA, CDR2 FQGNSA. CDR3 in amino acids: CASSWDLGQGAGETQYF. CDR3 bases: TGTGCCAGCAGCTGGGACCTAGGACAGGGGGCCGGAGAGACCCAGTACTTC.

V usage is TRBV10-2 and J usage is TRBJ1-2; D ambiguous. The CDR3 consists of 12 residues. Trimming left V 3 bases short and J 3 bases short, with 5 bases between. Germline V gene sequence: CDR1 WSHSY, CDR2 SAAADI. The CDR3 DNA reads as TGCGCCAGCAGTGAAGCGGACTATGGCTACACCTTC. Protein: CASSEADYGYTF.

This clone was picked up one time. For the CDR3, the DNA is TGTGCCAGCAGCCCGGGGGGTCGGTTCCCTGCAACTAATGAAAAACTGTTTTTT. This encodes CASSPGGRFPATNEKLFF. The rearrangement uses TRBV5-6 and TRBJ1-4, with D tentatively TRBD1 (5 bases). Trimming shortened V by 4 bases and J by 0 bases, and 19 bases separated the two germline ends. The CDR3 spans 18 residues. Germline loops: CDR1 SGHDT, CDR2 YYEEEE.

CDR3 coding DNA: TGTGCCAGCAGTGAATCTGGGGGCTTGAACACTGAAGCTTTCTTT. Translated, it gives CASSESGGLNTEAFF. The chain employs TRBV25-1 and TRBJ1-1; D might be TRBD1 (6 bases). The germline V gene has CDR1 MGHDK and CDR2 SYGVNS. CDR3 length: 15 amino acids. V was trimmed by 1 base and J by 0 bases, leaving 9 bases between them.

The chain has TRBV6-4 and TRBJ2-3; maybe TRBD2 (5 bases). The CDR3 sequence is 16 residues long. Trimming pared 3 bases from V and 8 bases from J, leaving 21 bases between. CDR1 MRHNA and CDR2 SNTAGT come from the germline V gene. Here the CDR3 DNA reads TGTGCCAGCAGTGAACGGGGATCGGACCCAGGAAGTACGCAGTATTTT. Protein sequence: CASSERGSDPGSTQYF.

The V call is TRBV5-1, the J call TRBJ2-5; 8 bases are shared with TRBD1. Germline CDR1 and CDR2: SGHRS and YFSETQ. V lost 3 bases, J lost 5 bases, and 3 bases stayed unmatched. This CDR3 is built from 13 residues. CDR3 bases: TGCGCCAGCAGCTCGACAGGGGATGAGACCCAGTACTTC. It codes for CASSSTGDETQYF.

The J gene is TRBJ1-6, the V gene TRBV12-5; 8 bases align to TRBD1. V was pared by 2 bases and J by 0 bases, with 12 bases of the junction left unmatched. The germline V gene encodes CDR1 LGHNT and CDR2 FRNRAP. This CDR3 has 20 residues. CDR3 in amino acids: CASGLTGTGAPSSYNSPLHF. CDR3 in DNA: TGTGCTAGTGGTTTGACCGGGACAGGCGCACCTAGCTCCTATAATTCACCCCTCCACTTT.

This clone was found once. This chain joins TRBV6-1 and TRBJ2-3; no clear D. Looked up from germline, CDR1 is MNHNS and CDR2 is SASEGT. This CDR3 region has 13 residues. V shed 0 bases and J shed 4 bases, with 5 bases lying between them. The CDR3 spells CASSEASPDTQYF. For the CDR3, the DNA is TGTGCCAGCAGTGAAGCAAGCCCAGATACGCAGTATTTT.

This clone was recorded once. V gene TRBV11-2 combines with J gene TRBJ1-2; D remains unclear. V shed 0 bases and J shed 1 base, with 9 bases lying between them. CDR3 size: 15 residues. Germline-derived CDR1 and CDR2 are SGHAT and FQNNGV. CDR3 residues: CASSLDAGFNYGYTF. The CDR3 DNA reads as TGTGCCAGCAGCTTAGACGCGGGCTTTAACTATGGCTACACCTTC. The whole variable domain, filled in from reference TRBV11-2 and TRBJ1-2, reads EAGVAQSPRYKIIEKRQSVAFWCNPISGHATLYWYQQILGQGPKLLIQFQNNGVVDDSQLPKDRFSAERLKGVDSTLKIQPAKLEDSAVYLCASSLDAGFNYGYTFGSGTRLTVV.